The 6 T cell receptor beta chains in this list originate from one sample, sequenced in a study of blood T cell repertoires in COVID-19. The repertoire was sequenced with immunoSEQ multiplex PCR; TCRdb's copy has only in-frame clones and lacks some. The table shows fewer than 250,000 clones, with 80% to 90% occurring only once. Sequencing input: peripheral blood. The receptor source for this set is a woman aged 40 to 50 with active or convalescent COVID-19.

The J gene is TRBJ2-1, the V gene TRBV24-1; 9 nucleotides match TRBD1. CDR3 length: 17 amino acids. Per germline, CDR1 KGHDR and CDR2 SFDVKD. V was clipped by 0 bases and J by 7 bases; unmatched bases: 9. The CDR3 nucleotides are TGTGCCACCAGTGATTTGGGGGGGACAGGGAAAGGGAATGAGCAGTTCTTC. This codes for CATSDLGGTGKGNEQFF.

This CDR3 reads CASSPVGQGGYGYTF. The CDR3 DNA reads TGCGCCAGCAGCCCCGTCGGCCAGGGGGGCTATGGCTACACCTTC. This chain connects TRBV5-1 to TRBJ1-2; 7 nucleotides match TRBD1. CDR1 and CDR2 from the germline V gene are SGHRS and YFSETQ. V shed 4 bases, J shed 4 bases, and the junction held 10 bases outside the gene matches. This CDR3 contains 15 residues. Full variable domain (rest looked up from reference TRBV5-1 and TRBJ1-2): KAGVTQTPRYLIKTRGQQVTLSCSPISGHRSVSWYQQTPGQGLQFLFEYFSETQRNKGNFPGRFSGRQFSNSRSEMNVSTLELGDSALYLCASSPVGQGGYGYTFGSGTRLTVV.

In DNA form, the CDR3 reads TGTGCCATCCTACTAGCGGGAGGGGGCCACGAGCAGTACTTC. Translating gives CAILLAGGGHEQYF. V is TRBV6-5 and J is TRBJ2-7; TRBD2 matches 13 bases. The V gene end was trimmed by 10 bases and the J gene end by 5 bases; junction bases not matched to a gene: 8. Germline assignment: CDR1 MNHEY and CDR2 SVGAGI. CDR3 length: 14 amino acids.

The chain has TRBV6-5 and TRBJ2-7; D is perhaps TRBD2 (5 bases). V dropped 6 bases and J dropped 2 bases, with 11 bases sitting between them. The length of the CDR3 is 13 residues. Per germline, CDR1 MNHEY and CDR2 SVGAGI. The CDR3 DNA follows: TGTGCCAGCAGGAGTAGCGCGACCTACGAGCAGTACTTC. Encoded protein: CASRSSATYEQYF.

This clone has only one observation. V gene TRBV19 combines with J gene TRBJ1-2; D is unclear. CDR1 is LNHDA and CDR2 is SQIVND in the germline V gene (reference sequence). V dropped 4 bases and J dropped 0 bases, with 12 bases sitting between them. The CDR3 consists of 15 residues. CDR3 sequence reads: CASSTTSSPNYGYTF. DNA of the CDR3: TGTGCCAGTAGTACCACGAGTAGTCCTAACTATGGCTACACCTTC.

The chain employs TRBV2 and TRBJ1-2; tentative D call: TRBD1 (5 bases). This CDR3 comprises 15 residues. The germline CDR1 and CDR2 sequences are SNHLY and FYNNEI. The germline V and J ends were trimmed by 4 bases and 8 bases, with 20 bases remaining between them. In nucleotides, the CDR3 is TGTGCCAGCAGTGGTGTTGGGGCCCCAAAAGGGGGCTACACCTTC. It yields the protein CASSGVGAPKGGYTF.